This TCR beta chain was retrieved from a study of blood T cell repertoires in COVID-19. Looking at the study overall: Some COVID-19 samples were acute and others convalescent; all came from the United States, Italy and Spain. T cells, B-cell-depleted T cells, or PBMCs provided the cDNA or gDNA that served as material.

In the original analysis: Reference gene primer amplification in the assay estimated nucleated cell counts. Clones were read by immunoSEQ multiplex PCR, and TCRdb kept only the in-frame ones, dropping some. V, J and clone size are taken as reported in that table, and D and trimming were inferred from the DNA itself. The table shows about 36,000 clones, with around nine tenths occurring only once. The CDR3 runs to 16 residues. V was pared by 6 bases and J by 8 bases, with 25 bases between. The germline CDR1 and CDR2 sequences are MDHEN and SYDVKM. The source of this sequence is a human donor in a cohort sampled during active COVID-19. Sequencing was done on a sample of peripheral blood. The chain uses TRBV28 and TRBJ1-2; D might be TRBD1 (5 bases). Here the CDR3 reads CASRDLGGSSEGGYTF. DNA of the CDR3: TGTGCCAGCAGAGATCTGGGGGGGTCCTCGGAGGGAGGCTACACCTTC.